The TCR beta chain under discussion was sequenced for a study of blood T cell repertoires in COVID-19 (TCRdb year 2020). A note on the overall study: Samples covering the acute and convalescent phases of COVID-19 were provided by collaborators in the United States, Italy and Spain. The prospective study material was composed of cDNA or gDNA derived from T cells, B-cell-depleted T cells, or PBMCs. The samples were drawn from the first 160 participants of the ongoing ImmuneRACE study and from 950 to 1,500 subjects provided by 6 global collaborators. The repertoires were released in a freely available public database meant as a resource for research on the immune response to SARS-CoV-2. Where available, HLA class I and class II types were obtained from metadata supplied by the sample provider rather than from assay-based typing. A de-identified subject ID, COVID-19 status, age in years and sex were almost always included in the sample metadata. The dataset comprised deeply sampled blood TCRbeta repertoires from subjects exposed to, actively infected with, or recovered from COVID-19. The full study reports these points: How much clinical and demographic metadata was included differed by source and by participant, and the metadata was provided uncurated.

TCRbeta CDR3 regions were amplified from genomic DNA using the immunoSEQ Assay, a bias-controlled multiplex PCR. Under the source paper's analysis protocol: Nucleated cell counts per sample were estimated from amplification of reference gene primers within the assay. To quantify the absolute abundance of each unique TCRbeta CDR3 rearrangement, sequence reads were collapsed and filtered. For each sample, productive Simpson clonality was calculated as the square root of Simpson's diversity index over productive rearrangements. Held by TCRdb, this immuneACCESS table contains in-frame sequences only and omits some clones. Under half of the omission traces to an unresolved V gene where checked; the cause of the rest is unknown. Clonal size and the V and J genes are those of that table, whereas D and trimming came from the DNA. For this sample there are a few hundred thousand clones; 82% appear just once. 3% to 4% of the sample belongs to the ten largest clones.

A word on this clone: Its antigen target is currently unknown. There are no base qualities to consult, and no much larger clone falls within one base.

CDR1 and CDR2 are read off the germline V gene as SGHVS and FQNEAQ. Including the terminal cysteine and phenylalanine, the CDR3 comprises 15 residues. Only CDR3 DNA is held: 45 bases, read in frame from base 1. V loses 1 base, J loses 3 bases, and the germline ends lie 12 bases apart. Participants in the prospective study were enrolled through a virtual design, were aged about 18 to 90 years, and lived in fewer than 30 United States geographic areas. To assign participants to cohorts, the prospective study relied on clinical history that participants themselves reported in a screening survey and a study questionnaire. Recovered participants in ImmuneRACE Cohort 3 were defined by two consecutive negative NP/OP PCR tests, clearance by a healthcare professional, or resolution of symptoms. In the prospective study, whole blood, serum and a nasopharyngeal or oropharyngeal swab were collected from each participant by mobile phlebotomists. Participants in the prospective study had the option to provide additional blood draws and questionnaires over a roughly 2-month period. Before DNA extraction, blood samples from the prospective study were shipped at room temperature or frozen.

This TCR was recovered from a woman aged 55-69 years who had recovered from COVID-19. Sequenced sample: PBMCs or T cells enriched from blood (not recorded which). The sequence joins TRBV7-8 to TRBJ1-1; matching of 5 bases hints at TRBD1 as the D gene. The CDR3: CASSLVGRVDTEAFF. The DNA sequence follows: TGTGCCAGCAGCTTAGTGGGCAGGGTCGACACTGAAGCTTTCTTT.